This TCR beta chain was identified in a study of cytomegalovirus exposure and HLA in healthy donors. The CDR3 runs 16 residues. V was pared by 2 bases and J by 8 bases, with 19 bases between. Germline assignment: CDR1 SGHTA and CDR2 FQGNSA. As concerns this clone: Its antigen remains unidentified.

Vbeta (60) and Jbeta (13) primers were used in the PCR. Using immunoSEQ multiplex PCR, the repertoire was profiled, and TCRdb retains in-frame clones only, with some absent. The table records over 75,000 clones, roughly 73% of them present only once. Overall study findings and caveats: It is likely that the observed cluster of highly shared sequence variants was a sequencing artifact.

The sequencing input was PBMCs. This clonotype was obtained from a man aged 45-65 years in good health and CMV-seropositive. This chain joins TRBV7-2 and TRBJ2-4, with D tentatively TRBD2 (5 bases). The CDR3 DNA reads as TGTGCCAGCAGCTTAAACCAGGCAGGAGGCGCGGACATTCAGTACTTC. Translated: CASSLNQAGGADIQYF. Together with reference TRBV7-2 and TRBJ2-4, the CDR3 gives the full variable domain: GAGVSQSPSNKVTEKGKDVELRCDPISGHTALYWYRQSLGQGLEFLIYFQGNSAPDKSGLPSDRFSAERTGGSVSTLTIQRTQQEDSAVYLCASSLNQAGGADIQYFGAGTRLSVL.